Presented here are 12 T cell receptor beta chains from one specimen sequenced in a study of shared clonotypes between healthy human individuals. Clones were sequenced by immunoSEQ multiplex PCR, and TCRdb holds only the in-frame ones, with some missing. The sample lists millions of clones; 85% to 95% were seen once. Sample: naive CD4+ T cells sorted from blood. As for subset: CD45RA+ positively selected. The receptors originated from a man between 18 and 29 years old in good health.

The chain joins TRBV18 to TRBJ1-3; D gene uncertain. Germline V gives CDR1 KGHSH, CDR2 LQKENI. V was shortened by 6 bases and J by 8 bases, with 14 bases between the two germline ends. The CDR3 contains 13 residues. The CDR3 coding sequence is TGTGCCAGCTCGCCCGGGGTTGAGGACACCATATATTTT. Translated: CASSPGVEDTIYF. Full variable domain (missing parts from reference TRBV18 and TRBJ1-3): NAGVMQNPRHLVRRRGQEARLRCSPMKGHSHVYWYRQLPEEGLKFMVYLQKENIIDESGMPKERFSAEFPKEGPSILRIQQVVRGDSAAYFCASSPGVEDTIYFGEGSWLTVV.

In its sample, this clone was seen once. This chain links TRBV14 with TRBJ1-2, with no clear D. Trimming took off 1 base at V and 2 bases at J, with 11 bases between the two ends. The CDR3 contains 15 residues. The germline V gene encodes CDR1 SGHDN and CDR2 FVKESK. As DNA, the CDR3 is TGTGCCAGCAGCCAAGGGCTGGGATGGAACTATGGCTACACCTTC. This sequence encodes CASSQGLGWNYGYTF.

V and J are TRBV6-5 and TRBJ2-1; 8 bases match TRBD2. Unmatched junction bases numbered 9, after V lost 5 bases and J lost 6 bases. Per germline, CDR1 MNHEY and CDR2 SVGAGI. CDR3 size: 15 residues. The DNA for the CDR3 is TGTGCCAGCAGTACCTTGGTAGCGGGATTCAATGAGCAGTTCTTC. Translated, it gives CASSTLVAGFNEQFF.

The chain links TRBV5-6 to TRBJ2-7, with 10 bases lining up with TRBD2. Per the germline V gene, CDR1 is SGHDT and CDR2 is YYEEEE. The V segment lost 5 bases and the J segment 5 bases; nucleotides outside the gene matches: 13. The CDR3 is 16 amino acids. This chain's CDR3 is CASRFGPGLANDEQYF. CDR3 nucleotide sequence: TGTGCCAGCAGGTTTGGCCCGGGACTAGCGAATGACGAGCAGTACTTC.

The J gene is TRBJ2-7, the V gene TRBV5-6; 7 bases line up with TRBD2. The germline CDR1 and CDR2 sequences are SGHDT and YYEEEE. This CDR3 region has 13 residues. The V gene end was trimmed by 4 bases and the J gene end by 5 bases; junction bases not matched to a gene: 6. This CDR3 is CASSEEGGNEQYF. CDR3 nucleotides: TGTGCCAGCAGCGAGGAGGGAGGGAACGAGCAGTACTTC.

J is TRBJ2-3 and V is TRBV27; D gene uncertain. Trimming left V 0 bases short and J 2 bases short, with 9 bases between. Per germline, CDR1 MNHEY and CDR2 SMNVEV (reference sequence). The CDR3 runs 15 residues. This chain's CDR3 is CASSLSWGTTDTQYF. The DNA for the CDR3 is TGTGCCAGCAGTTTATCGTGGGGTACCACAGATACGCAGTATTTT.

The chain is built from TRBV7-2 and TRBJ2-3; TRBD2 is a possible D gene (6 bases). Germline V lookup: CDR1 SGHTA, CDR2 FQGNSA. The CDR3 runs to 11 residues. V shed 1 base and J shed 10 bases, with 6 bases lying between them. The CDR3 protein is CASSLGLAQYF. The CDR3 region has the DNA TGTGCCAGCAGCTTAGGACTAGCGCAGTATTTT.

The CDR3 reads CASSTPFGTGVSPLHF. The CDR3 DNA is TGTGCCAGCAGTACTCCGTTCGGGACAGGGGTTTCACCCCTCCACTTT. The J gene is TRBJ1-6, the V gene TRBV28; 10 bases agree with TRBD1. Germline CDR1 is MDHEN and CDR2 is SYDVKM. Trimming cost V 5 bases and J 9 bases; bases outside gene matches: 10. There are 16 residues in the CDR3.

The CDR3 DNA reads as TGTGCCAGCAGTTACGGGACACGATCCTACGAGCAGTACTTC. The encoded protein is CASSYGTRSYEQYF. This chain uses TRBV6-5 with TRBJ2-7; D is possibly TRBD1 (6 bases). Trimming pared 2 bases from V and 1 base from J, leaving 9 bases between. There are 14 residues in the CDR3. The germline gives CDR1 MNHEY, CDR2 SVGAGI.

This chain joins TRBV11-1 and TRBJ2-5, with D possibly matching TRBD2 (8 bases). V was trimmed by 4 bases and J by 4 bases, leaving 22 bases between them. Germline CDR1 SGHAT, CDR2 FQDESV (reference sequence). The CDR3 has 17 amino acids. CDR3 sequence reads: CASSSSGGTRSLETQYF. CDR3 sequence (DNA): TGTGCCAGCAGCTCTTCAGGGGGGACTAGGAGTTTAGAGACCCAGTACTTC.

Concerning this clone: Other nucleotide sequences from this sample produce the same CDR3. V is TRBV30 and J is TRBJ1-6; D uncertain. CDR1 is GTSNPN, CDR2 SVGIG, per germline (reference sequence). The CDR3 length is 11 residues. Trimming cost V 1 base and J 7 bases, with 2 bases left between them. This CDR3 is CAWSGNSPLHF. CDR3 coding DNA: TGTGCCTGGAGTGGCAATTCACCCCTCCACTTT. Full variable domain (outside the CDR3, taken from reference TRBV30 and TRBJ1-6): SQTIHQWPATLVQPVGSPLSLECTVEGTSNPNLYWYRQAAGRGLQLLFYSVGIGQISSEVPQNLSASRPQDRQFILSSKKLLLSDSGFYLCAWSGNSPLHFGNGTRLTVT.

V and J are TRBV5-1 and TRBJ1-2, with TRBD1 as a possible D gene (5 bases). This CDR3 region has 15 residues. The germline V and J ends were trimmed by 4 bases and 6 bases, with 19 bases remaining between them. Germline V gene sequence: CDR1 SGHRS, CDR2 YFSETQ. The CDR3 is CASSLGGQGRNGYTF. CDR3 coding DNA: TGCGCCAGCAGCCTGGGTGGGCAGGGAAGGAATGGCTACACCTTC.